This T cell receptor beta chain was sequenced in a study of response to subunit inactivated influenza vaccine. General observations from the study: There was a suggestion from the authors that each seasonal influenza vaccination recruits few new T cells.

V lost 5 bases and J lost 8, with 17 bases in between. The CDR3 loop spans 14 amino acids. TCRdb re-analysed the RT-PCR reads in MiXCR, keeping a single row per CDR3 protein. The table records hundreds of thousands of distinct CDR3 sequences, under 9% of them present only once. This clonotype was counted between two and nine times. Its antigen is unidentified. The sequences come from PBMCs from blood, collected about 23 months after vaccination. This sequence joins TRBV12-3 or TRBV12-4 and TRBJ2-3; tentatively, D is TRBD1 (6 bases). The clonotype comes from a man aged 50 to 75 who received an inactivated influenza vaccine. Written as DNA, the CDR3 is TGTGCCAGCAGTCCAGGAACAGGGTTGGGTACGCAGTATTTT. This gives the protein CASSPGTGLGTQYF.